One TCR beta chain is described in this entry. As yet, its antigen is unknown. The data originate from a study of shared clonotypes between healthy human individuals. Overall study findings and caveats: Only blood underwent sampling, and tissue repertoires likely differ.

Repertoires were generated with immunoSEQ multiplex PCR, while TCRdb's copy carries only in-frame clones and drops some. Of about 2.3 million clones in the sample, 93% are singletons; the top ten hold 0.35% to 0.5%. V lost 0 bases to trimming and J lost 5 bases; unmatched junction nucleotides: 6. From germline, CDR1 is SGHTA and CDR2 FQGTGA. The CDR3 is 16 residues long. This sequence was found in a man aged 18-30 years in good health. Some clones in this sample may be carry-over from other donors' samples. The chain has TRBV7-3 and TRBJ2-1, with 8 bases matching TRBD2. Material for sequencing was naive CD4+ T cells from PBMCs. Described subset: CD45RA+ positively selected. The CDR3 sequence: CASSLTRLAGHNEQFF. The CDR3 coding sequence is TGTGCCAGCAGCTTAACGCGGCTAGCGGGTCACAATGAGCAGTTCTTC.